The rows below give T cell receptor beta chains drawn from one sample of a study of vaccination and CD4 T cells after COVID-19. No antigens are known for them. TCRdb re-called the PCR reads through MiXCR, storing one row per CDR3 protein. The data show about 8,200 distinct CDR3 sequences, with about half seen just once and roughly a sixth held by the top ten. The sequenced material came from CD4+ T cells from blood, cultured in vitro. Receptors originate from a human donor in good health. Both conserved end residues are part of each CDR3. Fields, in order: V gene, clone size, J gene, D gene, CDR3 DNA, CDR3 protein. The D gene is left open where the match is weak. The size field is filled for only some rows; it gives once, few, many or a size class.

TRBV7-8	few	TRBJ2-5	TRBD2	TGTGCCAGCAGCTTAGGGGGAGGGTCCGAGACCCAGTACTTC	CASSLGGGSETQYF
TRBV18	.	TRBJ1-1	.	TGTGCCAGCTCACCACCTTCCGTGAACACTGAAGCTTTCTTT	CASSPPSVNTEAFF
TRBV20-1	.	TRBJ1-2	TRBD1	TGCAGTGCTAGCCACCGGGACAGGGCTGATTCCTATGGCTACACCTTC	CSASHRDRADSYGYTF
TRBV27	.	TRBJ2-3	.	TGTGCCAGCAGATTTCAGGGGTTCGGCACAGATACGCAGTATTTT	CASRFQGFGTDTQYF
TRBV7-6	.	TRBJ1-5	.	TGTGCCAGCAGCTTAGGGAGCAGGGAGGAATGGCGCAATCAGCCCCAGCATTTT	CASSLGSREEWRNQPQHF
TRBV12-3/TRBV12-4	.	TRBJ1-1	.	TGTGCCAGCAGCAGCAGGGGGAACACTGAAGCTTTCTTT	CASSSRGNTEAFF
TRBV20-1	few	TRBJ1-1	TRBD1	TGCAGTGCTCTAGGACAGGGTGGCACTGAAGCTTTCTTT	CSALGQGGTEAFF
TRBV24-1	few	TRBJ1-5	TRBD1	TGTGCCACCAGTGACCCGGGACAGGACTTCAATCAGCCCCAGCATTTT	CATSDPGQDFNQPQHF
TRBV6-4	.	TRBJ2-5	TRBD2	TGTGCCAGCAGTCCGACTAGCGGGAGTGGCGAGACCCAGTACTTC	CASSPTSGSGETQYF
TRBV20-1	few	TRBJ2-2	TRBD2	TGCAGTGCTAGAGACCTGGGACTAGCGGGGGACACCGGGGAGCTGTTTTTT	CSARDLGLAGDTGELFF
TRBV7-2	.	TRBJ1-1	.	TGTGCCAGCAGCTTAAATACGGGTTGGGGGGTAAGTGCTTTCTTT	CASSLNTGWGVSAFF
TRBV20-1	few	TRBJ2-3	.	TGCAGTGCTAGAGGACCAGGTCCCGGGCCCACAGATACGCAGTATTTT	CSARGPGPGPTDTQYF
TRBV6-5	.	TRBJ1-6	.	TGTGCCAGCAGTTCGCTCGCCGGAGAGGCACCCCTCCACTTT	CASSSLAGEAPLHF
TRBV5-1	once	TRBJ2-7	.	TGCGCCAGCAGCATGGACGGTGGGGGCGAGCAGTACTTC	CASSMDGGGEQYF
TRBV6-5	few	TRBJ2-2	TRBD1	TGTGCCAGCAGTTACTGGACAGGGGGAAGGCACACCGGGGAGCTGTTTTTT	CASSYWTGGRHTGELFF
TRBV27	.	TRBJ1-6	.	TGTGCCAGCAGGGGGGGCGGGCTATATAATTCACCCCTCCACTTT	CASRGGGLYNSPLHF
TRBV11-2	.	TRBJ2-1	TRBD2	TGTGCCAGCAGCTTCCCGGGAGGGGGGGTATATGAGCAGTTCTTC	CASSFPGGGVYEQFF
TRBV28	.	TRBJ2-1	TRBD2	TGTGCCAGCAGTTTTCTAGCGGGAGGGAACGGGCAGTTCTTC	CASSFLAGGNGQFF
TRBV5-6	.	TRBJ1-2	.	TGTGCCAGCAGCTTGGGGGGTTATGGCTACACCTTC	CASSLGGYGYTF
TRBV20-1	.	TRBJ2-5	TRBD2	TGCAGTGCTAGTAACCCTAGCGGGGGGGCCGGGGGAGAGACCCAGTACTTC	CSASNPSGGAGGETQYF
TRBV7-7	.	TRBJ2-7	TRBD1	TGTGCCAGCAGCCCTGACAGGGCCTCTTCCTACGAGCAGTACTTC	CASSPDRASSYEQYF
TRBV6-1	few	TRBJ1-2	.	TGTGCCAGCAGTGCCGAGGGACCAACCTATGGCTACACCTTC	CASSAEGPTYGYTF
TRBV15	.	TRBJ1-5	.	TGTGCCACCAGCAGAGAAGGGGTTCAGCCCCAGCATTTT	CATSREGVQPQHF
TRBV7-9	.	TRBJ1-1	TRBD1	TGTGCCAGCAGCTGGGACAGGGGTTCCACTGAAGCTTTCTTT	CASSWDRGSTEAFF
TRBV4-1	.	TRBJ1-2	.	TGCGCCAGCAGCCAAGAAGCGAAGGGGCGCTCGGCCGGCTACACCTTC	CASSQEAKGRSAGYTF
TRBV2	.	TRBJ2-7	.	TGTGCCAGCAGTGAACAAGCGGTTGGGCAGTACTTC	CASSEQAVGQYF
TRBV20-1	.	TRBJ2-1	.	TGCAGTGCTAGAGGCAACAATGAGCAGTTCTTC	CSARGNNEQFF
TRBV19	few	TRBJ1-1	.	TGTGCCAGTAGTGCGGCGTTTAACACTGAAGCTTTCTTT	CASSAAFNTEAFF
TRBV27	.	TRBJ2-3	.	TGTGCCAGCAGTGACAGACCCCGCACAGATACGCAGTATTTT	CASSDRPRTDTQYF
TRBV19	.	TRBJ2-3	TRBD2	TGTGCCAGTAGTATCGGTACTAGCGGGACCAGATATACGCAGTATTTT	CASSIGTSGTRYTQYF
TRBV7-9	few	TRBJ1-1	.	TGTGCCAGCAGCTTAGTGCGGCAGGGGTACAACTTCGAAGCTTTCTTT	CASSLVRQGYNFEAFF
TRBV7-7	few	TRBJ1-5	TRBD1	TGTGCCATACCACAGGGGCTTAGCAATCAGCCCCAGCATTTT	CAIPQGLSNQPQHF
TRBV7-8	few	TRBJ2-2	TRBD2	TGTGCCAGCAGCTCAATAGCGGGATGGGGCACCGGGGAGCTGTTTTTT	CASSSIAGWGTGELFF
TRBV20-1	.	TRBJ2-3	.	TGCAGTGCTAGAGATCGAAGGCTAGAGGCCTCAGATACGCAGTATTTT	CSARDRRLEASDTQYF
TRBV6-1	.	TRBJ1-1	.	TGTGCCAGCAGTGACGGGTGGACGCGCACTGAAGCTTTCTTT	CASSDGWTRTEAFF
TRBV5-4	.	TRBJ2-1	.	TGTGCCAGCAGCCCAACCCCGGGACAAAACTACAATGAGCAGTTCTTC	CASSPTPGQNYNEQFF
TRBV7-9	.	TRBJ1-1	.	TGTGCCAGCAGCCAACCCTTGAACACTGAAGCTTTCTTT	CASSQPLNTEAFF
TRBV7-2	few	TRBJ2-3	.	TGTGCCAGCAGCTTAGATAGGGCCCCCACAGATACGCAGTATTTT	CASSLDRAPTDTQYF
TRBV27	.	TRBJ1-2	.	TGTGCCAGCAGTTCCCTCGCCCTAGGGGAGGGAGGTGGCTACACCTTC	CASSSLALGEGGGYTF
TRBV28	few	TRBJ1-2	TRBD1	TGTGCCAGCTGCCCAGGGGGGGAATTCTATGGCTACACCTTC	CASCPGGEFYGYTF
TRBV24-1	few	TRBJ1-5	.	TGTGCCACCAGCAAGGACGGGAGAAATCAGCCCCAGCATTTT	CATSKDGRNQPQHF